This T cell receptor beta chain was identified during a study of blood T cell repertoires in COVID-19. Across the whole study: Both acute and convalescent COVID-19 samples were obtained from the United States, Italy and Spain. In each case, the material was cDNA or gDNA derived from T cells, B-cell-depleted T cells, or PBMCs.

Sequenced by immunoSEQ multiplex PCR; TCRdb stores in-frame clones only, minus some. The table includes about 210,000 clones, 80% to 90% detected once. The sequenced sample was PBMCs or T cells enriched from blood (not recorded which). The source of this sequence is a woman aged 18-29 years who had recovered from COVID-19.

The CDR3 loop is CASRDRFYGYTF. DNA of the CDR3: TGTGCCAGTAGGGACAGGTTTTATGGCTACACCTTC. The chain uses TRBV19 and TRBJ1-2; 7 bases are shared with TRBD1. This CDR3 spans 12 amino acids. Unmatched junction bases numbered 3, after V lost 6 bases and J lost 5 bases. Germline CDR1 is LNHDA and CDR2 is SQIVND (reference sequence). The entire variable domain, with the rest obtained from reference TRBV19 and TRBJ1-2, is as follows: DGGITQSPKYLFRKEGQNVTLSCEQNLNHDAMYWYRQDPGQGLRLIYYSQIVNDFQKGDIAEGYSVSREKKESFPLTVTSAQKNPTAFYLCASRDRFYGYTFGSGTRLTVV.